These 25 T cell receptor beta chains share one sample of origin, sequenced in a study of graft-versus-host responses after intestinal transplantation (dated by TCRdb to the early 2020s). The time point label, read with the paper, signifies: cells obtained before transplantation from donor or recipient. Preparation of the library involved the immunoSEQ multiplex PCR assay. In its TCRdb copy, this immuneACCESS table keeps in-frame sequences only and misses some clones. Where compared with another copy, unresolved V genes explain less than half of these, and the others have no known cause. This sample is represented by 24,000 or so clones; roughly 82% of them were singletons. The ten largest clonotypes hold 0.93% of the sample. No antigen has been identified for these receptors. Sequencing was performed on unstimulated CD8+ T cells sorted from spleen or lymph node cells, taken before transplant. All receptors derive from a human donor who was the organ donor for an intestinal transplant.

This clone was counted only a few times. The rearrangement links TRBV2 to TRBJ2-7; 9 nucleotides match TRBD2. The V gene end was trimmed by 8 bases and the J gene end by 1 base; junction bases not matched to a gene: 3. CDR1 SNHLY and CDR2 FYNNEI come from the germline V gene. CDR3 length: 13 residues. The CDR3 sequence is CASEGLASYEQYF. CDR3 DNA sequence: TGTGCCAGCGAGGGACTAGCTTCCTACGAGCAGTACTTC. Drawing the rest from reference TRBV2 and TRBJ2-7, the complete variable domain is EPEVTQTPSHQVTQMGQEVILRCVPISNHLYFYWYRQILGQKVEFLVSFYNNEISEKSEIFDDQFSVERPDGSNFTLKIRSTKLEDSAMYFCASEGLASYEQYFGPGTRLTVT.

V is TRBV18 and J is TRBJ2-3; a weak D match, TRBD1 (5 bases). CDR3 length equals 20 residues. Germline V gene lookup returns CDR1 KGHSH and CDR2 LQKENI. The germline V and J ends were trimmed by 6 bases and 1 base, with 29 bases remaining between them. CDR3 loop: CASSPTKGPGLRFRTDTQYF. CDR3 coding DNA: TGTGCCAGCTCGCCCACCAAGGGTCCAGGGCTCCGATTTCGCACAGATACGCAGTATTTT.

This clone has just one count. The CDR3, as DNA: TGTGCCAGCACAACGGGAGGTAAGAATGAGCAGTTCTTC. Its protein is CASTTGGKNEQFF. The J gene is TRBJ2-1, the V gene TRBV7-8; 7 nucleotides align to TRBD2. Per germline, CDR1 SGHVS and CDR2 FQNEAQ. This CDR3 region has 13 residues. The V and J ends lost 7 bases and 7 bases, in that order; junction bases with no gene match: 7.

The chain uses TRBV5-4 and TRBJ2-7; D uncertain. Germline assignment: CDR1 SGHNT and CDR2 YYREEE (reference sequence). V was clipped by 3 bases and J by 4 bases, with 11 bases between them. The CDR3 is made up of 13 amino acids. The chain's CDR3 is CASSSIKHYEQYF. The CDR3 nucleotides read TGTGCCAGCAGCTCCATTAAGCATTACGAGCAGTACTTC.

This chain links TRBV2 with TRBJ2-7; D remains unclear. Germline CDR1 reads SNHLY; CDR2 reads FYNNEI. V was clipped by 3 bases and J by 4 bases, with 10 bases between them. CDR3 length: 13 amino acids. CDR3 in amino acids: CASSDGPGYEQYF. The CDR3 nucleotides read TGTGCCAGCAGTGATGGGCCAGGTTACGAGCAGTACTTC.

The V gene is TRBV5-1, the J gene TRBJ1-4; 11 positions match TRBD1. The CDR3 extends over 17 amino acids. With V trimmed by 4 bases and J by 0 bases, 5 bases remained unmatched. Germline V lookup: CDR1 SGHRS, CDR2 YFSETQ. The CDR3 is CASSPGTGGATNEKLFF. The CDR3 DNA sequence: TGCGCCAGCAGCCCCGGGACAGGGGGGGCAACTAATGAAAAACTGTTTTTT.

The chain couples TRBV4-1 to TRBJ2-5; 7 nucleotides line up with TRBD1. V lost 0 bases, J lost 3 bases, and 7 bases stayed unmatched. Germline-derived CDR1 and CDR2 are MGHRA and YSYEKL. This CDR3 contains 16 residues. The CDR3 spells CASSQEISTGEETQYF. DNA for the CDR3: TGCGCCAGCAGCCAAGAGATAAGTACAGGGGAAGAGACCCAGTACTTC.

This chain connects TRBV6-5 to TRBJ2-5; perhaps TRBD1 as D (5 bases). V gave up 2 bases and J gave up 2 bases, with 9 bases separating them. The germline V gene encodes CDR1 MNHEY and CDR2 SVGAGI. CDR3 length equals 14 residues. In DNA, the CDR3 is TGTGCCAGCAGTTACAATCCAGGGCAAGAGACCCAGTACTTC. As protein: CASSYNPGQETQYF.

CDR3 coding DNA: TGTGCCAGCAGCTTGGGGCTTCCGGGTTCTGAAGCTTTCTTT. Encoded protein: CASSLGLPGSEAFF. The V gene is TRBV5-4, the J gene TRBJ1-1; D unclear. The CDR3 contains 14 residues. Germline V lookup: CDR1 SGHNT, CDR2 YYREEE (reference sequence). V was shortened by 0 bases and J by 6 bases, with 12 bases between the two germline ends.

The CDR3 protein is CASSLYPTSTLYNEQFF. The CDR3 nucleotides are TGCGCCAGCAGCTTGTACCCAACTAGTACTCTCTACAATGAGCAGTTCTTC. This chain uses TRBV5-1 with TRBJ2-1; TRBD2 is a possible D gene (5 bases). This CDR3 comprises 17 residues. Germline-derived CDR1 and CDR2 are SGHRS and YFSETQ. V shed 1 base and J shed 3 bases, with 17 bases lying between them.

The genes are TRBV7-9 and TRBJ1-1, with D uncertain. Germline V lookup: CDR1 SEHNR, CDR2 FQNEAQ (reference sequence). Trimming stripped 7 bases from V and 8 bases from J, with 14 bases between. CDR3 size: 12 residues. CDR3 nucleotides: TGTGCCAGCAAGCTTAGCGGATCCGAAGCTTTCTTT. The encoded protein is CASKLSGSEAFF.

The chain links TRBV15 to TRBJ2-3; no firm D call. The V end lost 3 bases, the J end lost 5 bases, and 6 bases lay between the germline ends. Germline CDR1 reads LNHNV; CDR2 reads YYDKDF (reference sequence). This CDR3 spans 12 amino acids. The CDR3 nucleotides read TGTGCCACCAGCAGGGAACGAGATACGCAGTATTTT. Protein: CATSRERDTQYF.

This clone showed up just a few times. The V gene is TRBV6-5, the J gene TRBJ1-1, with TRBD1 identical over 10 bases. This CDR3 is 14 amino acids long. CDR1 and CDR2 from the germline V gene are MNHEY and SVGAGI. The V gene end was trimmed by 9 bases and the J gene end by 2 bases; junction bases not matched to a gene: 6. DNA of the CDR3: TGTGCCAGGGAAGACAGGGGGCGTAACACTGAAGCTTTCTTT. Protein product: CAREDRGRNTEAFF.

V usage is TRBV6-1 and J usage is TRBJ2-1; 15 bases are shared with TRBD2. V trimming: 1 base; J trimming: 1 base; junction bases outside the gene matches: 11. The CDR3 totals 21 residues. The germline V gene encodes CDR1 MNHNS and CDR2 SASEGT. The chain's CDR3 is CASSEEGLAGGPQESYNEQFF. The CDR3 bases are TGTGCCAGCAGTGAAGAGGGACTAGCGGGAGGCCCTCAAGAGTCCTACAATGAGCAGTTCTTC.

The rearrangement joins TRBV10-3 to TRBJ2-5; no reliable D call. The germline gives CDR1 ENHRY, CDR2 SYGVKD. With 2 bases removed from V and 5 bases from J, the gap between germline ends came to 9 bases. The CDR3 is 13 residues long. In DNA, the CDR3 is TGTGCCATCAGTGAGCCTCTACGGGAGACCCAGTACTTC. Amino acid sequence: CAISEPLRETQYF.

This clone has only a few counts. The chain combines TRBV5-8 with TRBJ2-1; 14 positions match TRBD2. Germline CDR1 and CDR2: SGHTS and YDEGEE. The CDR3 consists of 18 residues. V lost 2 bases to trimming and J lost 2 bases; unmatched junction nucleotides: 6. The CDR3 loop reads CASSFRLAGGRAYNEQFF. The DNA for the CDR3 is TGTGCCAGCAGCTTTCGACTAGCGGGGGGGCGAGCCTACAATGAGCAGTTCTTC.

This clone appeared a single time. This chain links TRBV4-1 with TRBJ2-2; TRBD2 aligns across 9 bases. Trimming removed 4 bases from V and 4 bases from J; junction bases left unmatched: 4. The CDR3 runs 15 residues. Germline V gene lookup returns CDR1 MGHRA and CDR2 YSYEKL. In DNA, the CDR3 is TGCGCCAGCAGCCGAGAAGCGGGAGGCACCGGGGAGCTGTTTTTT. As protein: CASSREAGGTGELFF.

This clone appeared a few times. The chain uses TRBV28 and TRBJ2-7; tentative D call: TRBD1 (6 bases). The CDR3 runs 17 residues. Between the trimmed V and J ends, which lost 6 bases and 8 bases, there was a span of 29 bases. The germline CDR1 and CDR2 sequences are MDHEN and SYDVKM. The CDR3 DNA reads as TGTGCCAGCAGACCCAAAACTCCGGGACACAAAGGTGCGCAGCAGTACTTC. Its protein is CASRPKTPGHKGAQQYF.

The V and J genes are TRBV28 and TRBJ2-7, with D tentatively TRBD2 (6 bases). CDR3 size: 14 residues. V gave up 1 base and J gave up 7 bases, with 14 bases separating them. Per germline, CDR1 MDHEN and CDR2 SYDVKM. Here the CDR3 DNA reads TGTGCCAGCAGTTTATTGGAGGGTCTAGATGAGCAGTACTTC. This encodes CASSLLEGLDEQYF.

In nucleotides, the CDR3 is TGTGCCAGCAGTTTATCTCCTACAGGTTATGGCTACACCTTC. Amino acid sequence: CASSLSPTGYGYTF. The rearrangement links TRBV27 to TRBJ1-2; the D gene is possibly TRBD1 (5 bases). CDR3 length equals 14 residues. From germline, CDR1 is MNHEY and CDR2 SMNVEV (reference sequence). V shed 0 bases and J shed 5 bases, with 10 bases lying between them.

This rearrangement joins TRBV27 to TRBJ1-2, with D perhaps TRBD1 (6 bases). The V end was cut by 7 bases, the J end by 10 bases, with 16 bases between. The CDR3 runs 12 residues. Looked up from germline, CDR1 is MNHEY and CDR2 is SMNVEV (reference sequence). CDR3 nucleotide sequence: TGTGCCAGCAAACAGGGCCCAGGGCACTACACCTTC. This encodes CASKQGPGHYTF.

The V and J genes are TRBV5-4 and TRBJ1-2; TRBD1 matches at 7 bases. Looked up from germline, CDR1 is SGHNT and CDR2 is YYREEE (reference sequence). V trimming: 6 bases; J trimming: 4 bases; junction bases outside the gene matches: 9. CDR3 length: 14 residues. The CDR3 region is CASTSGSGGYGYTF. Written as DNA, the CDR3 is TGTGCCAGCACCTCTGGATCAGGGGGCTATGGCTACACCTTC.

The chain employs TRBV14 and TRBJ2-1, with no clear D. Germline V lookup: CDR1 SGHDN, CDR2 FVKESK. The V end was cut by 4 bases, the J end by 0 bases, with 4 bases between. The CDR3 covers 13 residues. The CDR3 DNA is TGTGCCAGCAGCCCTAGCTCCTACAATGAGCAGTTCTTC. This gives the protein CASSPSSYNEQFF.

This chain joins TRBV11-2 and TRBJ2-1; D not resolved. The CDR3 is made up of 13 amino acids. Germline assignment: CDR1 SGHAT and CDR2 FQNNGV. Trimming removed 0 bases at V and 5 bases at J, with 5 bases between. CDR3 in amino acids: CASSLEPNNEQFF. DNA of the CDR3: TGTGCCAGCAGCTTAGAACCTAACAATGAGCAGTTCTTC.

The V call is TRBV15, the J call TRBJ1-2; D is unresolved. Germline CDR1 reads LNHNV; CDR2 reads YYDKDF (reference sequence). This CDR3 has 15 residues. Trimming left V 0 bases short and J 4 bases short, with 12 bases between. CDR3 residues: CATSRDRYRPYGYTF. The DNA of the CDR3 is TGTGCCACCAGCAGAGACCGGTACAGACCCTATGGCTACACCTTC.